This paragraph reports one T cell receptor beta chain. Gene names are mouse gene names. Coverage ceases 1 residue before the CDR3 finishes, and the germline J gene fills in the end. This sample is drawn from a study of tissue T cells after allogeneic stem cell transplantation. Time point reported: mouse harvest day 7 after allogeneic transplant. Each mouse received 10^7 T-cell-depleted marrow cells plus 10^6 splenic CD5+ T cells by tail vein. The assay was immunoSEQ multiplex PCR, and TCRdb's table has in-frame clones only and misses some. The data contain about 5,800 clones, roughly half of them singletons. Germline V gene sequence: CDR1 KGHPV, CDR2 FQNQEV (reference sequence). The CDR3 has 17 amino acids. The V and J ends lost 0 bases and 2 bases, in that order; junction bases with no gene match: 6.

The source material was skin. This TCR was sampled from a female BALB/c mouse given C57BL/6 T cells with graft-versus-host disease after an allogeneic hematopoietic cell transplant. V usage is TRBV26 and J usage is TRBJ2-5, with 9 bases aligning to TRBD2. CDR3 in amino acids: CASSLSIGGASQDTQYF. Partial CDR3 DNA: TGTGCCAGCAGTCTGTCGATTGGGGGGGCGAGCCAAGACACCCAGTAC.